The sequence of this TCR beta chain was determined in a study of T cells after yellow fever vaccination. Whole-study findings and limits: Among primary-vaccination clones, most reappeared after the booster, at just under 98% for CD4 and around 91% for CD8. It was a small share of clonotypes that appeared in both CD4 and CD8 compartments.

As to this clonotype: Antigen: not known.

The V gene's germline CDR1 is LNHNV and CDR2 YYDKDF (reference sequence). There are 14 residues in the CDR3. Unmatched junction bases numbered 2, after V lost 1 base and J lost 6 bases. Synthesis of TCR cDNA relied on 5'RACE template switching, which attached a universal primer site and UMIs. In TCRdb, the 5' RACE reads were re-called with MiXCR into one record per CDR3 protein. The table has about 170,000 distinct CDR3 sequences, 11% seen once. This sequence originates from a man between 18 and 29 years old who received the YFV17D yellow fever vaccine. J is TRBJ1-5 and V is TRBV15, with 8 bases lining up with TRBD1. Specimen: CD8+ T cells sorted from PBMCs, collected 15 days after the yellow fever booster vaccination. The CDR3 DNA is TGTGCCACCAGCAGAGCGACAGGGGCTCAGCCCCAGCATTTT. Its translation is CATSRATGAQPQHF.